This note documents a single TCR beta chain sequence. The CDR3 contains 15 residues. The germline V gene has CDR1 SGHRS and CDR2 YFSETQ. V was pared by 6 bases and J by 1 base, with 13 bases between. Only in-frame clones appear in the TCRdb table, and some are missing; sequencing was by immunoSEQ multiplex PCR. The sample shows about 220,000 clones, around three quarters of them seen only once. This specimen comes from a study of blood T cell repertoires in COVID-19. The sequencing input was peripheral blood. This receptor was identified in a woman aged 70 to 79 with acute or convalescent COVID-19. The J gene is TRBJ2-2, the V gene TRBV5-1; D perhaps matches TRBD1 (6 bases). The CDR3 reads CASKLPDRNTGELFF. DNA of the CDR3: TGCGCCAGCAAACTACCGGACAGGAACACCGGGGAGCTGTTTTTT.